This T cell receptor beta chain was recovered during a study of OX40 agonist ivuxolimab in advanced cancers. About the full investigation: Ivuxolimab was an agonistic, fully human IgG2 monoclonal antibody directed against OX40 (CD134), a costimulatory receptor. Intravenous ivuxolimab was administered to patients every 2 weeks at six dose levels: 0.01, 0.1, 0.3, 1.5, 3 and 10 mg/kg. Of the approximately 50 patients in dose escalation, 19 had hepatocellular carcinoma, around 15 had melanoma, 9 had renal cell carcinoma and 9 had head and neck cancer. A male proportion of around 80% and a mean age of about 60 years, ranging from 23 to 79, were recorded for the dose-escalation cohort. Prior anti-PD-1, anti-PD-L1 or anti-CTLA-4 therapy was permitted, and approximately 39% of dose-escalation patients had received checkpoint inhibitors. Partial responses were achieved by three dose-escalation patients, of whom one had hepatocellular carcinoma and two had cutaneous melanoma. Peripheral TCRbeta sequencing was intended to test whether TCR sequence diversity was altered and clonal T-cell expansion was caused by ivuxolimab. The monotherapy dose-escalation portion (N ≈ 57 patients) of the phase I ivuxolimab trial is reported in the paper.

Genomic DNA was isolated from the sorted cells so that the TCRbeta CDR3 region could be sequenced. TCRbeta CDR3 regions were sequenced using the immunoSEQ Assay. Here the immuneACCESS table is served through TCRdb, limited to in-frame sequences with V and J called. Missing clones are a known gap in these copies; in checked studies unresolved V genes cover under half, and the rest lacks a known reason. The sample table records tens of thousands of clones; approximately 89% of these occur just once. The ten biggest clones cover 1% to 1.2% of the sample. Points on this clone: The antigen it recognizes is unknown. Per-base qualities were not stored, and no clone one base away is much larger.

Taken from cysteine to phenylalanine, the CDR3 has 15 residues. Only CDR3 DNA is held: 45 bases, read in frame from base 1. The germline V gene gives CDR1 as MNHNS and CDR2 as SASEGT. At the junction V is shortened by 7 bases and J by 6 bases; bases outside the gene matches: 10. Points the paper makes about the study in general: Low levels of normalized T-cell clonal expansion were also seen in some patients who did not respond. The antigen specificity of the peripheral T cells that underwent clonal expansion was not determined. After ivuxolimab, expanded clones were on average more numerous among CD8+ T cells than among CD4+ T cells. Clonal expansion of both CD4+ and CD8+ blood T cells was observed from baseline to week 6 at doses 0.1 to 3.0 mg/kg. In the 0.1-3.0 mg/kg groups, partial responders had among the lowest normalized peripheral clonal expansion, particularly in CD8+ T cells.

The trial excluded patients who had a history of autoimmune disease or were on systemic immunosuppression. Peripheral blood for TCR sequencing was collected from all dose cohorts at baseline, on cycle 4 day 1, and on cycle 7 day 1. The samples were drawn from a first-in-human, open-label, multicenter phase I dose-escalation trial of ivuxolimab. Adults with locally advanced or metastatic head and neck squamous cell, hepatocellular, melanoma or renal cell carcinoma were enrolled in the trial. CD4+ and CD8+ T cells were sorted separately from peripheral blood before TCR sequencing. This TCR came from an adult with an advanced solid tumor such as melanoma, head and neck, liver or kidney cancer. The sequence links TRBV6-1 to TRBJ1-5, with 9 bases matching TRBD1. Here the sequenced sample was CD4+ or CD8+ T cells sorted from blood, taken in a trial of the OX40 agonist ivuxolimab. The nucleotides are TGTGCCAGCAACGCCGGGACAGGGAAGGGTCAGCCCCAGCATTTT. It encodes CASNAGTGKGQPQHF.